This TCR beta chain was sequenced during a study of spatial heterogeneity in lung cancer. Study-wide context: There were, on average, more than ten raw-read appearances for each unique TCR and UMI combination.

Each CDR3 protein is one row after TCRdb ran MiXCR on the 5' RACE reads. The sample yields about 16,000 distinct CDR3 sequences, 6.8% seen once. Time point meaning: sample taken at primary tumor resection. The donor group consisted of around 66 patients who had untreated, early-stage non-small cell lung cancer. Whole RNA was taken from tumor, nontumor lung or frozen PBMC; it was then sequenced unsorted. V dropped 5 bases and J dropped 4 bases, with 11 bases sitting between them. The V gene's germline CDR1 is MNHEY and CDR2 SVGAGI. The CDR3 is 13 residues long. Regarding the study as a whole: Tumors with more nonsynonymous mutations had more expanded intratumoral alpha and beta TCRs. For tumor T cells, estimated coverage reached only 6% to 7% (alpha) and over 12% (beta).

This clonotype was recorded many times. Its antigen is not known. V and J are TRBV6-5 and TRBJ1-2; tentatively, D is TRBD1 (5 bases). This clonotype was sampled from a female donor with early-stage non-small cell lung cancer. Specimen: lung tumor tissue, collected at surgery. DNA for the CDR3: TGTGCCAGCAGTCTGCAGGGAGCCTATGGCTACACCTTC. As protein: CASSLQGAYGYTF.